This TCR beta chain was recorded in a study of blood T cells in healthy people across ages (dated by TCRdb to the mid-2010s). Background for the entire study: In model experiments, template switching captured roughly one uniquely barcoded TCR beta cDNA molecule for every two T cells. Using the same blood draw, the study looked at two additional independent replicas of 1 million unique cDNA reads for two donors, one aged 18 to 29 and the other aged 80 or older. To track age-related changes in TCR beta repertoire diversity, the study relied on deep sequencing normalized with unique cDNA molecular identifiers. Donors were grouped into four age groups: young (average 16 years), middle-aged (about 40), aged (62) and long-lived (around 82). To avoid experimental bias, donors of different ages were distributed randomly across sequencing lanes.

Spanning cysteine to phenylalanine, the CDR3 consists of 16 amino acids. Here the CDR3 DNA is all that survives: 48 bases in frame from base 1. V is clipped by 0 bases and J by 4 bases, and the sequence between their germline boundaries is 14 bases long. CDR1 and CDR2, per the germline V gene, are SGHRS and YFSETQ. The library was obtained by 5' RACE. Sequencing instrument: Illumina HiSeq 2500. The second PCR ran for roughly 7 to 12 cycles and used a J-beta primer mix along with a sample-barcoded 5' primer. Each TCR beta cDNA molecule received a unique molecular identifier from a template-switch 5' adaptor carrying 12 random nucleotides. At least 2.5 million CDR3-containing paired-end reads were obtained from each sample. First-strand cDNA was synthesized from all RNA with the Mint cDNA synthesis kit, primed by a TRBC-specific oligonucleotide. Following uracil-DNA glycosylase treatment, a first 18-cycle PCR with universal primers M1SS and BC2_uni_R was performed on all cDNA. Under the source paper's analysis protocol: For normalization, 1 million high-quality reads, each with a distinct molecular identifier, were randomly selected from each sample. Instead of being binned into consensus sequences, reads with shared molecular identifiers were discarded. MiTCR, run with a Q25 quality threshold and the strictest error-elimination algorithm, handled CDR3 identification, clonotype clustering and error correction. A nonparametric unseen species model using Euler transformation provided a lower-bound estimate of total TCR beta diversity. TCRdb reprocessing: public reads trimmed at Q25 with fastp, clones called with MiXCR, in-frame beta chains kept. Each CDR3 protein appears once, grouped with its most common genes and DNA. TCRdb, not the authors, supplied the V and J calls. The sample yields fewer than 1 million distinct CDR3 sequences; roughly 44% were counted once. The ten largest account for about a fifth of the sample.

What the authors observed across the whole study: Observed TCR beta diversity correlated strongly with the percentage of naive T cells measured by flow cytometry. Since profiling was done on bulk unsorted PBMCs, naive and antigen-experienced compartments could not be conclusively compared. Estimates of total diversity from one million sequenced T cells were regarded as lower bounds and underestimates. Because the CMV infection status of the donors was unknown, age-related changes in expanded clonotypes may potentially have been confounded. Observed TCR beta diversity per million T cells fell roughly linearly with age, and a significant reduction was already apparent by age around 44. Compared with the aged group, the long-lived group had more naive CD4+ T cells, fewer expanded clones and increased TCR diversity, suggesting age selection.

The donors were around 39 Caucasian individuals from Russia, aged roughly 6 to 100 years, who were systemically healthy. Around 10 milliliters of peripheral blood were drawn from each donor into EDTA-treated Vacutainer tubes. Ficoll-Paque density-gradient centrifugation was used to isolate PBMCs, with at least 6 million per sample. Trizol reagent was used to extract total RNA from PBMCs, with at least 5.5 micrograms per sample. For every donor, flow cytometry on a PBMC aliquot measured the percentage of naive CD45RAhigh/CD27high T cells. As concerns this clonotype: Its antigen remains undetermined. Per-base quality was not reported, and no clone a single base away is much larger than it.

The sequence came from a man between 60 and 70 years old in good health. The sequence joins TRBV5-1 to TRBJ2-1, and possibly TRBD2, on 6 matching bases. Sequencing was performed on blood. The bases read TGCGCCAGCAGCTTGGCCCTCGGACTACCATACAATGAGCAGTTCTTC. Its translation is CASSLALGLPYNEQFF. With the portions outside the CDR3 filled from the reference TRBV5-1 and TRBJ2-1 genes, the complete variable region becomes KAGVTQTPRYLIKTRGQQVTLSCSPISGHRSVSWYQQTPGQGLQFLFEYFSETQRNKGNFPGRFSGRQFSNSRSEMNVSTLELGDSALYLCASSLALGLPYNEQFFGPGTRLTVL.